This TCR beta chain was identified in a study of shared clonotypes between healthy human individuals. Study-wide context: Aged between 18 and 49, the donors were a couple of women and three men.

Each donor was a Caucasian adult residing in Nashville, Tennessee. Clones were sequenced by immunoSEQ multiplex PCR, and TCRdb holds only the in-frame ones, with some missing. Among about 700,000 clones listed, under 80% were seen once. V lost 4 bases and J 1 base, leaving 14 bases between the germline ends. CDR1 SGDLS and CDR2 YYNGEE come from the germline V gene. This CDR3 is built from 15 residues. The V and J genes are TRBV9 and TRBJ1-1; D is perhaps TRBD1 (6 bases). The material sequenced was memory CD4+ T cells sorted from blood. Subset reported: CD45RA-negative fraction. The clonotype comes from a woman in her twenties or thirties in good health. DNA for the CDR3: TGTGCCAGCAGCCCGTTGGGGGGCGGGAACACTGAAGCTTTCTTT. Its protein is CASSPLGGGNTEAFF.